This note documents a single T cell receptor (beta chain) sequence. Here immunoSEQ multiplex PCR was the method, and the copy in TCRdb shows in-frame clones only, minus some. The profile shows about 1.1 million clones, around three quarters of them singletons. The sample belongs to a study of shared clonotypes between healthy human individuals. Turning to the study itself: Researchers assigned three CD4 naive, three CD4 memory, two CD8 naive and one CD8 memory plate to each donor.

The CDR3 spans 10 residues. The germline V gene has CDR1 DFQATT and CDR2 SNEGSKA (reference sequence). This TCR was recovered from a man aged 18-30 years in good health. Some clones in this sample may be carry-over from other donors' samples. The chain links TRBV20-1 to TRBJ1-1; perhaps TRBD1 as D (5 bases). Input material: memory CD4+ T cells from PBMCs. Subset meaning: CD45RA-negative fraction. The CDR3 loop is CSSRARGAFF. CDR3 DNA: TGCAGCTCAAGAGCCCGGGGGGCTTTCTTT.